A selection of T cell receptor beta chains follows, all from one sample in a study of shared clonotypes between healthy human individuals. Sequencing used immunoSEQ multiplex PCR; TCRdb keeps in-frame clones, though not all of them. This sample has about 1 million clones, with about 75% found just once. The source material was memory CD4+ T cells sorted from blood. Source of these receptors: a man between 18 and 29 years old in good health. Both conserved end residues are part of each CDR3. The D gene is left open where the match is weak. Clone size is shown for a subset of rows, as once, few, many or a class of expanded clone.

J gene: TRBJ2-3; D gene: .; V gene: TRBV11-2; clone size: .; CDR3 protein: CASSPRVERTDTQYF
J gene: TRBJ2-7; D gene: TRBD2; V gene: TRBV18; clone size: few; CDR3 protein: CASSPPAGVYEQYF
J gene: TRBJ2-3; D gene: .; V gene: TRBV11-2; clone size: .; CDR3 protein: CASSLGTQRNTQYF
J gene: TRBJ2-3; D gene: .; V gene: TRBV5-1; clone size: .; CDR3 protein: CASSLRTPSTDTQYF
J gene: TRBJ2-5; D gene: TRBD1; V gene: TRBV7-9; clone size: .; CDR3 protein: CASSRQGPGWETQYF
J gene: TRBJ1-4; D gene: .; V gene: TRBV6-1; clone size: .; CDR3 protein: CASRTGSSDEKLFF
J gene: TRBJ2-5; D gene: TRBD2; V gene: TRBV5-4; clone size: .; CDR3 protein: CASSLRGPSGETQYF
J gene: TRBJ2-3; D gene: TRBD2; V gene: TRBV7-3; clone size: once; CDR3 protein: CASKPAGGPREDADTQYF
J gene: TRBJ2-5; D gene: .; V gene: TRBV30; clone size: .; CDR3 protein: CAWSVKRSSEQYF
J gene: TRBJ2-6; D gene: TRBD1; V gene: TRBV6-5; clone size: .; CDR3 protein: CASSYSSGGYVLTF
J gene: TRBJ2-5; D gene: .; V gene: TRBV5-1; clone size: .; CDR3 protein: CASSFGTIQETQYF
J gene: TRBJ2-3; D gene: .; V gene: TRBV5-1; clone size: .; CDR3 protein: CASSFGGTDTQYF
J gene: TRBJ1-6; D gene: .; V gene: TRBV7-9; clone size: .; CDR3 protein: CASSLGGRAISPLHF
J gene: TRBJ1-5; D gene: .; V gene: TRBV6-6; clone size: few; CDR3 protein: CASRLDTPQHF